The T cell receptor beta chain under discussion was sequenced for a study of long-term antiretroviral therapy in people with HIV. Study-level information: The earliest samples came about a decade before the 2015 immediate-ART recommendation. General observations from the study: An increase in diversity followed ART, yet levels stayed below transplant donor controls.

With V trimmed by 5 bases and J by 1 base, 4 bases remained unmatched. Germline CDR1 is SGHDT and CDR2 is YYEEEE. The CDR3 runs to 14 residues. Regarding this clone: The antigen remains unidentified.

The immunoSEQ assay was v3.0, run at survey level. Some clones are missing from TCRdb's copy, which holds only in-frame ones; the method was immunoSEQ multiplex PCR. The sample includes about 22,000 clones, about 88% of them seen just once. The rearrangement links TRBV5-6 to TRBJ2-3, with 7 positions matching TRBD2. The sample consisted of unsorted PBMCs, taken 0.6 years after starting antiretroviral therapy. The TCR was taken from a man between 60 and 70 years old with HIV. In nucleotides, the CDR3 is TGTGCCAGCAGGGCGGGGGTCGGCACAGATACGCAGTATTTT. Its protein is CASRAGVGTDTQYF.